Listed below are T cell receptor beta chains from one sample, sequenced in a study of Ad26.COV2.S vaccination and SARS-CoV-2 variants. Sequenced by immunoSEQ multiplex PCR; TCRdb stores in-frame clones only, minus some. The sample has some 400,000 clones, 75% to 90% seen once. Sequencing was performed on peripheral blood, taken in a trial of Ad26.COV2.S vaccine versus placebo. The receptors here all came from a person between 18 and 59 years old who received the Ad26.COV2.S COVID-19 vaccine or a placebo. Both conserved end residues are part of each CDR3. The order of the fields is clone size, J gene, D gene, V gene, CDR3 DNA, CDR3 protein. The D gene is left open where the match is weak. The size field is filled for only some rows; it gives once, few, many or a size class.

>few|TRBJ2-1|NA|TRBV5-1
TGCGCCAGCAGCCCTACCCGGGTCTCGCAGATAGGTGAGCAGTTCTTC
CASSPTRVSQIGEQFF
>NA|TRBJ2-2|NA|TRBV6-5
TGTGCCAGCAGTTACTCTGGGGCGAGCGGGGAGCTGTTTTTT
CASSYSGASGELFF
>NA|TRBJ2-2|NA|TRBV5-1
TGCGCCAGCAGCTATCAACCCAGCGGCTCCACCGGGGGCGGGGAGCTGTTTTTT
CASSYQPSGSTGGGELFF
>NA|TRBJ2-3|TRBD1|TRBV7-9
TGTGCCAGCAGCTTAGGGTCTTGGGGACAGGACCTAACAGATACGCAGTATTTT
CASSLGSWGQDLTDTQYF
>NA|TRBJ2-7|NA|TRBV14
TGTGCCAGCAGCCAAGTAGGTTTAGGAGGAGAGCAGTACTTC
CASSQVGLGGEQYF
>few|TRBJ1-1|NA|TRBV3-1/TRBV3-2
TGTGCCAGCAGCCGACGACAGGCCGCCACTGAAGCTTTCTTT
CASSRRQAATEAFF
>NA|TRBJ2-7|TRBD2|TRBV27
TGTGCCAGCAGTGAGCGGGGTTCCTACGAGCAGTACTTC
CASSERGSYEQYF
>NA|TRBJ1-2|NA|TRBV20-1
TGCAGTGGGGCAGGGGATGGCTACACCTTC
CSGAGDGYTF
>NA|TRBJ2-3|NA|TRBV21-1
TGTGCCAGCAGCCCTGGTGAGTCTCCGATCGGCACAGATACGCAGTATTTT
CASSPGESPIGTDTQYF
>NA|TRBJ1-1|NA|TRBV30
TGTGCCTGGAGCAGTACAGGGTCCACTGAAGCTTTCTTT
CAWSSTGSTEAFF
>NA|TRBJ1-1|NA|TRBV5-1
TGCGCCAGCAGCTTGGTCGGCGAGAACACTGAAGCTTTCTTT
CASSLVGENTEAFF
>NA|TRBJ2-1|NA|TRBV4-2
TGTGCCAGCAGCCAGCTCACAGGGAAGTCCTACAATGAGCAGTTCTTC
CASSQLTGKSYNEQFF
>NA|TRBJ2-4|TRBD1|TRBV18
TGTGCCAGCTCACCAGGACAGGGGGCTAACATTCAGTACTTC
CASSPGQGANIQYF
>NA|TRBJ1-1|NA|TRBV10-3
TGTGCCATCAGGGGCCAGGACCCTGAAGCTTTCTTT
CAIRGQDPEAFF
>NA|TRBJ1-1|NA|TRBV11-1
TGTGCCAGCAGCCTCCGGGACGGCGGGATTACTGAAGCTTTCTTT
CASSLRDGGITEAFF
>NA|TRBJ1-1|NA|TRBV12-3/TRBV12-4
TGTGCCAGCAGTTTAGGGGATTGGACTGAAGCTTTCTTT
CASSLGDWTEAFF
>NA|TRBJ1-4|TRBD1|TRBV5-1
TGCGCCAGCAGTCGAGGGACAGGGGGCCGGACTGAAAAACTGTTTTTT
CASSRGTGGRTEKLFF
>NA|TRBJ2-7|TRBD2|TRBV5-1
TGCGCCAGCAGCGGGGGACTAGCGGGTGCCGAGCAGTACTTC
CASSGGLAGAEQYF
>once|TRBJ1-2|NA|TRBV6-1
TGTGCCAGCAGTGAACGGGTACGGGGGCAAGGCTACACCTTC
CASSERVRGQGYTF
>NA|TRBJ1-6|NA|TRBV11-3
TGTGCCAGCAGCTTACAGGGCGCTTCACCCCTCCACTTT
CASSLQGASPLHF